A single sample is the source of the 5 T cell receptor beta chains below, sequenced in a study of CD8 T cells in Susac syndrome. An amount of RNA that ranged from roughly 0.45 to 1 ug was reverse transcribed with random hexamers. TCRdb reanalysed the immunoSEQ multiplex PCR reads using MiXCR and keeps one entry per CDR3 protein. The table shows about 140,000 distinct CDR3 sequences, with roughly 94% occurring only once. The sample was CD4+ T cells from PBMCs. The receptors come from a human donor with Susac syndrome.

The chain couples TRBV5-4 to TRBJ2-1, with TRBD2 identical over 14 bases. Germline loops: CDR1 SGHNT, CDR2 YYREEE (reference sequence). CDR3 size: 15 residues. J gave up 10 bases and V 2 bases, and 5 bases lay outside the gene matches. CDR3 sequence (DNA): TGTGCCAGCAGCTTCGGGACTAGCGGGGGAGGGGAGCAGTTCTTC. Its translation is CASSFGTSGGGEQFF.

This rearrangement joins TRBV4-1 to TRBJ1-6; D ambiguous. The V gene's germline CDR1 is MGHRA and CDR2 YSYEKL. V was shortened by 6 bases and J by 4 bases, with 7 bases between the two germline ends. The CDR3 length is 13 residues. CDR3 sequence reads: CASRTEYNSPLHF. The CDR3 bases are TGCGCCAGCAGGACCGAATATAATTCACCCCTCCACTTT.

The chain has TRBV5-4 and TRBJ2-5, with 7 bases lining up with TRBD1. The germline CDR1 and CDR2 sequences are SGHNT and YYREEE (reference sequence). With 3 bases clipped from V and 2 bases from J, the junction kept 1 base outside the gene matches. There are 13 residues in the CDR3. CDR3 sequence reads: CASSWDSQETQYF. CDR3 coding DNA: TGTGCCAGCAGCTGGGACAGTCAAGAGACCCAGTACTTC.

V gene TRBV29-1 combines with J gene TRBJ1-5; D is possibly TRBD1 (5 bases). From germline, CDR1 is SQVTM and CDR2 ANQGSEA. The CDR3 covers 15 residues. The ends were cut back, 4 bases at V and 3 bases at J, with 16 bases in the middle. CDR3 sequence: CSVAQTVDPNQPQHF. CDR3 nucleotide sequence: TGCAGCGTTGCCCAGACAGTCGACCCCAATCAGCCCCAGCATTTT.

The V call is TRBV20-1, the J call TRBJ1-2; 10 nucleotides match TRBD1. The CDR3 covers 14 residues. The V gene's germline CDR1 is DFQATT and CDR2 SNEGSKA (reference sequence). V lost 2 bases to trimming and J lost 4 bases; unmatched junction nucleotides: 4. CDR3 residues: CSARPRTGGYGYTF. As DNA, the CDR3 is TGCAGTGCTAGACCCAGGACAGGGGGCTATGGCTACACCTTC.